This TCR beta chain was sequenced during a study of blood T cell repertoires in COVID-19. Per the authors' pipeline: It was from reference gene primer amplification that nucleated cell counts were estimated. Repertoires were generated with immunoSEQ multiplex PCR, while TCRdb's copy carries only in-frame clones and drops some. That table gives V, J and clone size, and the DNA gave D and trimming. The sample includes some 200,000 clones, approximately 90% of them seen just once. Participant age was about 18 to 100 years, and participants resided in about two dozen US areas. Categorization into cohorts depended on clinical history that participants reported. The CDR3 sequence is 13 residues long. Germline V lookup: CDR1 SNHLY, CDR2 FYNNEI. Unmatched junction bases numbered 10, after V lost 11 bases and J lost 4 bases.

This chain connects TRBV2 to TRBJ1-2; 7 bases align to TRBD1. The origin of this receptor is a middle-aged woman with acute COVID-19. Sequencing was performed on PBMCs or T cells enriched from blood (not recorded which). CDR3 nucleotides: TGTGCCGGCCGGAAGGACAGGTCCTATGGCTACACCTTC. It encodes CAGRKDRSYGYTF. Filled out from reference TRBV2 and TRBJ1-2, the complete variable domain reads EPEVTQTPSHQVTQMGQEVILRCVPISNHLYFYWYRQILGQKVEFLVSFYNNEISEKSEIFDDQFSVERPDGSNFTLKIRSTKLEDSAMYFCAGRKDRSYGYTFGSGTRLTVV.